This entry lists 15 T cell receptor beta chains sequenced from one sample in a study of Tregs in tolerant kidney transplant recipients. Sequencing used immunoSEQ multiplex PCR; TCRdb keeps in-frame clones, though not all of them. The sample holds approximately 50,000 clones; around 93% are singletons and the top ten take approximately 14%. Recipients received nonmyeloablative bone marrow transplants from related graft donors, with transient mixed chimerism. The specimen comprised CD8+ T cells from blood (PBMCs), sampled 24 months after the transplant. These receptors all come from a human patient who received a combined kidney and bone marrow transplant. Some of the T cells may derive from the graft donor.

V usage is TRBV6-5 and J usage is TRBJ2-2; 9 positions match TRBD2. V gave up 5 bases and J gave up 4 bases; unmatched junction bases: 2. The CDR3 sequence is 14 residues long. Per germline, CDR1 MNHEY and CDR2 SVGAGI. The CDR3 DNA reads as TGTGCCAGCAGTCTTAGCGGGAGCACCGGGGAGCTGTTTTTT. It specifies CASSLSGSTGELFF.

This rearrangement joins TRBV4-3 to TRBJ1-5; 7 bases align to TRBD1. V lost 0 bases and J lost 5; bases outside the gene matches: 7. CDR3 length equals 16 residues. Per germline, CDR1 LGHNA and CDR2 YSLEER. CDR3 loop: CASSQDRRQGYQPQHF. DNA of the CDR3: TGCGCCAGCAGCCAAGATCGTAGACAGGGATATCAGCCCCAGCATTTT.

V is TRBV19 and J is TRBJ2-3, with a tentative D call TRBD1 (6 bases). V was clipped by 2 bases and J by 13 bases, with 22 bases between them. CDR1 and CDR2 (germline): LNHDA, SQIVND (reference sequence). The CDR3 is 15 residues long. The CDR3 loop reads CASSILTTLGGAKYF. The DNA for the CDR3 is TGTGCCAGTAGTATATTGACGACCTTAGGGGGAGCAAAGTATTTT.

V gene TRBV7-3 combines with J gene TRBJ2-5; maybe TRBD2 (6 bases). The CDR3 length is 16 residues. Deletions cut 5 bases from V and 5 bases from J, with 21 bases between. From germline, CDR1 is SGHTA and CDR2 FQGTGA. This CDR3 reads CASSPSTGLEGETQYF. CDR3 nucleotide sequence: TGTGCCAGCAGCCCTTCAACAGGATTGGAGGGGGAGACCCAGTACTTC.

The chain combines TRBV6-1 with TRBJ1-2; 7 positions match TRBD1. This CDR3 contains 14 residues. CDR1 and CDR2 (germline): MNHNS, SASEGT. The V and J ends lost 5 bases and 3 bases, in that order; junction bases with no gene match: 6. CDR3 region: CASSIPGQYYGYTF. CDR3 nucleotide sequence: TGTGCCAGCAGTATCCCGGGACAGTACTATGGCTACACCTTC.

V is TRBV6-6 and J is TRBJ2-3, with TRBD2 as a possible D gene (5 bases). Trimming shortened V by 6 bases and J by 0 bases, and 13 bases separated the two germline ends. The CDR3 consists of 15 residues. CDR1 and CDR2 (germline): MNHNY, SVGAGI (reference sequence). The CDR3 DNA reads TGTGCCAGCAGGGGAGACCTCTACAGCACAGATACGCAGTATTTT. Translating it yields CASRGDLYSTDTQYF.

As DNA, the CDR3 is TGTGCCAGCAGCTCCCGGGACACTAATTCACCCCTCCACTTT. Its translation: CASSSRDTNSPLHF. This rearrangement joins TRBV13 to TRBJ1-6; tentatively, D is TRBD1 (6 bases). Deletions cut 4 bases from V and 6 bases from J, with 10 bases between. Germline V gene lookup returns CDR1 PRHDT and CDR2 FYEKMQ (reference sequence). The CDR3 is 14 amino acids.

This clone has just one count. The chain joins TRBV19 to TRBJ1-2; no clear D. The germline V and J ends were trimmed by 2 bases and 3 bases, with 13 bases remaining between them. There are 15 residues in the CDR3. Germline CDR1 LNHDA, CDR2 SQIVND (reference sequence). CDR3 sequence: CASSIKPPQDYGYTF. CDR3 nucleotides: TGTGCCAGTAGTATAAAACCCCCCCAGGACTATGGCTACACCTTC.

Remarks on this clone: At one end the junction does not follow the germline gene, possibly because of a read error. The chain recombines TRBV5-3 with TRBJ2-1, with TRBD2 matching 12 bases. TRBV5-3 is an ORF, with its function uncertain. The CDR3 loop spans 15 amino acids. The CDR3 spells CARTLTGTSGSAGLF. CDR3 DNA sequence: TGTGCCAGAACCTTGACCGGGACTAGCGGGTCCGCTGGGCTCTTC.

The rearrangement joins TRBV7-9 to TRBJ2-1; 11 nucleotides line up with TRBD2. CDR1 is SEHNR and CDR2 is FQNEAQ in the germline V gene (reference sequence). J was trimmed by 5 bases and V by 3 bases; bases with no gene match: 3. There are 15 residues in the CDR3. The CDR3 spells CASSFELAGDNEQFF. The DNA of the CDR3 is TGTGCCAGCAGCTTTGAACTAGCGGGGGACAATGAGCAGTTCTTC.

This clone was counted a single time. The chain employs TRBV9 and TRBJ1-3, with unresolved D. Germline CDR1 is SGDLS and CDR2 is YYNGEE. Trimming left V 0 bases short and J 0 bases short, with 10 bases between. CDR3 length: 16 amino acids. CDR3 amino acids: CASSVDRRISGNTIYF. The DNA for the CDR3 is TGTGCCAGCAGCGTAGATCGCAGGATCTCTGGAAACACCATATATTTT.

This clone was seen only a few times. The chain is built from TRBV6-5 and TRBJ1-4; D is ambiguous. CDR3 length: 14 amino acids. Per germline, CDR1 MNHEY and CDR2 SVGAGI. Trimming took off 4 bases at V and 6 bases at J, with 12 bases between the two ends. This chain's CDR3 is CASSSGGEDEKLFF. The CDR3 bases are TGTGCCAGCAGTTCGGGAGGCGAGGATGAAAAACTGTTTTTT.

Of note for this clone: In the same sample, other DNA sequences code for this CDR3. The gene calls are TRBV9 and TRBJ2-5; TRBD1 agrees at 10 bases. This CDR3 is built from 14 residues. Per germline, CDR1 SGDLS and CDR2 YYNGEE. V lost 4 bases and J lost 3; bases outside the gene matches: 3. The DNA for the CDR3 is TGTGCCAGCAGCAAAGGGACAGGGGAAGAGACCCAGTACTTC. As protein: CASSKGTGEETQYF. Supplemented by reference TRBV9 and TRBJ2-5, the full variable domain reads DSGVTQTPKHLITATGQRVTLRCSPRSGDLSVYWYQQSLDQGLQFLIQYYNGEERAKGNILERFSAQQFPDLHSELNLSSLELGDSALYFCASSKGTGEETQYFGPGTRLLVL.

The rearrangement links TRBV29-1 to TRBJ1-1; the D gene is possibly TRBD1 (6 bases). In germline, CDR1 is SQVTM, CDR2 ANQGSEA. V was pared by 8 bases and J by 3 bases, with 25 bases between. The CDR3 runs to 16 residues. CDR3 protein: CSPPIGEGGRDTEAFF. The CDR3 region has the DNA TGCAGCCCCCCAATCGGGGAGGGGGGGCGGGACACTGAAGCTTTCTTT. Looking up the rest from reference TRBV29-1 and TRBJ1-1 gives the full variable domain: SAVISQKPSRDICQRGTSLTIQCQVDSQVTMMFWYRQQPGQSLTLIATANQGSEATYESGFVIDKFPISRPNLTFSTLTVSNMSPEDSSIYLCSPPIGEGGRDTEAFFGQGTRLTVV.

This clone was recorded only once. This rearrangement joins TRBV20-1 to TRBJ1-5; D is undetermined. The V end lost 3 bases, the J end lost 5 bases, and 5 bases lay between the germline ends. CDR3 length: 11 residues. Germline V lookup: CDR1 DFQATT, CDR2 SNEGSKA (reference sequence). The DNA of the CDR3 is TGCAGTGCTAGCCAGGATCAGCCCCAGCATTTT. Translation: CSASQDQPQHF.